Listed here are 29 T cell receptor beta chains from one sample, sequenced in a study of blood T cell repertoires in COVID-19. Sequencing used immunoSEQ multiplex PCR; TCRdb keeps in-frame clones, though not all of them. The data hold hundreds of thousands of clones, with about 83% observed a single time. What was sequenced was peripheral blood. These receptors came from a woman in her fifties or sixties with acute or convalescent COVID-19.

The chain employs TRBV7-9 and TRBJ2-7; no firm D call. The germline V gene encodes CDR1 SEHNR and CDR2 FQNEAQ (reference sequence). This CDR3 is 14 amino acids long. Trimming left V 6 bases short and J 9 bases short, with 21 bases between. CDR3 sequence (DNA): TGTGCCAGCAGGCAATCCAGTTCCCAAGGCGGGCAGTACTTC. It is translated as CASRQSSSQGGQYF. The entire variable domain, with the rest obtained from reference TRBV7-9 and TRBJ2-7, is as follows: DTGVSQNPRHKITKRGQNVTFRCDPISEHNRLYWYRQTLGQGPEFLTYFQNEAQLEKSRLLSDRFSAERPKGSFSTLEIQRTEQGDSAMYLCASRQSSSQGGQYFGPGTRLTVT.

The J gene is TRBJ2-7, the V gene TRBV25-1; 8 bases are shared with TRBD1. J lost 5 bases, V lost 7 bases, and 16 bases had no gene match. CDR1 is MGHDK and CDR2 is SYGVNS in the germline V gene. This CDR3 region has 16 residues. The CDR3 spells CASKPTAGQVIDEQYF. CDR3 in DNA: TGTGCCAGCAAGCCTACCGCGGGACAGGTTATCGACGAGCAGTACTTC.

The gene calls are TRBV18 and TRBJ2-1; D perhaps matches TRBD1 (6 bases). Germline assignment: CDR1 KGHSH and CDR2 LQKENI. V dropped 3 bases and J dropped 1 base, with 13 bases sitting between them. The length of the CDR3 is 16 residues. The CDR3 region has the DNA TGTGCCAGCTCACCGCCCTCGACAGGATCCTACAATGAGCAGTTCTTC. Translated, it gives CASSPPSTGSYNEQFF.

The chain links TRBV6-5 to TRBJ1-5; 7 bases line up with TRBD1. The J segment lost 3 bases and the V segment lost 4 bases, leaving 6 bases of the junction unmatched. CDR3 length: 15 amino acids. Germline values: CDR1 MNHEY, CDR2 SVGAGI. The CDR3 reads CASSWDSGINQPQHF. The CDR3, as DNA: TGTGCCAGCAGTTGGGACAGTGGAATCAATCAGCCCCAGCATTTT.

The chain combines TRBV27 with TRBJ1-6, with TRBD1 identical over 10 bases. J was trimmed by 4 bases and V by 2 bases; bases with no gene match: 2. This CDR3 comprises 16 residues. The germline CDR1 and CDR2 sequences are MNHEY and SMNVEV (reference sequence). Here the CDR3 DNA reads TGTGCCAGCAGTTTAAGGACAGGGGGATATAATTCACCCCTCCACTTT. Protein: CASSLRTGGYNSPLHF.

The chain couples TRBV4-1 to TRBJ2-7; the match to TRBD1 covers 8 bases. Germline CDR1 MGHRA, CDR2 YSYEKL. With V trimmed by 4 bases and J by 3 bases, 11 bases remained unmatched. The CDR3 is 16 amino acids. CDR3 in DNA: TGCGCCAGCAGCCTGTCTGGGGACAGGTCTCTCTACGAGCAGTACTTC. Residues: CASSLSGDRSLYEQYF.

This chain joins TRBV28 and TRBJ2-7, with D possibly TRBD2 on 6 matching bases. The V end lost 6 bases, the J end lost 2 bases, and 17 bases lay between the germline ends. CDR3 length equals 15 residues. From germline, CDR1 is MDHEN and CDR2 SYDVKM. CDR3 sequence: CASSPSGSGAYEQYF. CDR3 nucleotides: TGTGCCAGCAGCCCCTCCGGTAGCGGAGCCTACGAGCAGTACTTC. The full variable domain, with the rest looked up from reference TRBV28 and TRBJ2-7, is DVKVTQSSRYLVKRTGEKVFLECVQDMDHENMFWYRQDPGLGLRLIYFSYDVKMKEKGDIPEGYSVSREKKERFSLILESASTNQTSMYLCASSPSGSGAYEQYFGPGTRLTVT.

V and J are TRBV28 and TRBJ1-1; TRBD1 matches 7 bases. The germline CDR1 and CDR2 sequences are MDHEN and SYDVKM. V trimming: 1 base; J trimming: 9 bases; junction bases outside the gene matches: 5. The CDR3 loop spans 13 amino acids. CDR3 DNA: TGTGCCAGCAGTTTATCGGACAGGCGTAAAGCTTTCTTT. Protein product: CASSLSDRRKAFF.

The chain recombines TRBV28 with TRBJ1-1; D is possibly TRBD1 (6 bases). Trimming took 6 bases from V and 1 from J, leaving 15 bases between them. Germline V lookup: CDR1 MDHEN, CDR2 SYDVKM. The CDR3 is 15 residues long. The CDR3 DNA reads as TGTGCCAGCAGCCTCCCAGGGACACCGAACACTGAAGCTTTCTTT. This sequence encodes CASSLPGTPNTEAFF.

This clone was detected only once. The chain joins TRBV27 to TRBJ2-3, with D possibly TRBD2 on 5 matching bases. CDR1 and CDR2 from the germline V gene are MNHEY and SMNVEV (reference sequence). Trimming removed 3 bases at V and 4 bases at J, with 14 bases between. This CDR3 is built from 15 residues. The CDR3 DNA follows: TGTGCCAGCAGTTTGGATCTAGCAGTTGCAGATACGCAGTATTTT. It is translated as CASSLDLAVADTQYF.

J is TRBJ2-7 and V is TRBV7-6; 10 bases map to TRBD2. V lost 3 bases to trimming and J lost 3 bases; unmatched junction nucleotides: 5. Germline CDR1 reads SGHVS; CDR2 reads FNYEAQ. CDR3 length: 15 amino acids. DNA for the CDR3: TGTGCCAGCAGCTTTGGGCTAGCGGGAGTCTACGAGCAGTACTTC. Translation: CASSFGLAGVYEQYF.

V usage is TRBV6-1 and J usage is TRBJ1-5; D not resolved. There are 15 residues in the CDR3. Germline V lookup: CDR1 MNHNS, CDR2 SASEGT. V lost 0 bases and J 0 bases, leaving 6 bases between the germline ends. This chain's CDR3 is CASSEAGSSNQPQHF. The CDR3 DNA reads TGTGCCAGCAGTGAAGCGGGGAGTAGCAATCAGCCCCAGCATTTT.

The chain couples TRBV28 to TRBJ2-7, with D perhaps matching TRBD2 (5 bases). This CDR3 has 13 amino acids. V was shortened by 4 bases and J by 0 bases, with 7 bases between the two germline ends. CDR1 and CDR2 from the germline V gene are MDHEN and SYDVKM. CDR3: CASSYRDSYEQYF. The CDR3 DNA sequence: TGTGCCAGCAGTTACCGGGACTCCTACGAGCAGTACTTC.

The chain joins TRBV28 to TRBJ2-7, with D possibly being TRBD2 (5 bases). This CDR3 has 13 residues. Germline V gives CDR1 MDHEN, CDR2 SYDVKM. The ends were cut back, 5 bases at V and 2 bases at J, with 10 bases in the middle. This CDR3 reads CASSRRAPYEQYF. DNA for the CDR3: TGTGCCAGCAGTCGGCGGGCTCCCTACGAGCAGTACTTC.

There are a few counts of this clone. The CDR3 spells CASSYIAGEKQETQYF. The CDR3 DNA is TGTGCCAGCAGCTATATAGCGGGAGAGAAGCAAGAGACCCAGTACTTC. The chain recombines TRBV5-5 with TRBJ2-5; 9 bases are shared with TRBD2. Germline CDR1 is SGHKS and CDR2 is YYEKEE (reference sequence). V gave up 3 bases and J gave up 2 bases; unmatched junction bases: 8. This CDR3 is built from 16 residues.

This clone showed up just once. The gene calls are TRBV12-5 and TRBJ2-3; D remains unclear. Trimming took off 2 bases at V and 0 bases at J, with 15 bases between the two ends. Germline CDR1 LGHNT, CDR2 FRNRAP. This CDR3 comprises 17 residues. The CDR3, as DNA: TGTGCTAGTGGTTTGCCCCCTCGATTACTTAGCACAGATACGCAGTATTTT. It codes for CASGLPPRLLSTDTQYF. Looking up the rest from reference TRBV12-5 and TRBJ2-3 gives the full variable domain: DARVTQTPRHKVTEMGQEVTMRCQPILGHNTVFWYRQTMMQGLELLAYFRNRAPLDDSGMPKDRFSAEMPDATLATLKIQPSEPRDSAVYFCASGLPPRLLSTDTQYFGPGTRLTVL.

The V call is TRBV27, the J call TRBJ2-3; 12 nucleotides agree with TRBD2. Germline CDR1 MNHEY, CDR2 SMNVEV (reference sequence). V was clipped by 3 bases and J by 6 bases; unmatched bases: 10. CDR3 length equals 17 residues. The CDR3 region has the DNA TGTGCCAGCAGTTTTGGGGGACTAGCGGGTTCACTCGATACGCAGTATTTT. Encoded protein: CASSFGGLAGSLDTQYF.

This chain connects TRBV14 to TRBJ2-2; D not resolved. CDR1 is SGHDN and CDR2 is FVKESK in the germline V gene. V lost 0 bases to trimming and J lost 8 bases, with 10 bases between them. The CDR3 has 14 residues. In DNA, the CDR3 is TGTGCCAGCAGCCAAGATGGGCCGTTTGGGGAGCTGTTTTTT. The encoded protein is CASSQDGPFGELFF.

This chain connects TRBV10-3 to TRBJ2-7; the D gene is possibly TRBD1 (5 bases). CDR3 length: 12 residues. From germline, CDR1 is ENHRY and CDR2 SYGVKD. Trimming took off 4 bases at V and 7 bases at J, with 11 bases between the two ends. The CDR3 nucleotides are TGTGCCATCAGTGGGCTGACAGTGGAGCAGTACTTC. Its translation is CAISGLTVEQYF.

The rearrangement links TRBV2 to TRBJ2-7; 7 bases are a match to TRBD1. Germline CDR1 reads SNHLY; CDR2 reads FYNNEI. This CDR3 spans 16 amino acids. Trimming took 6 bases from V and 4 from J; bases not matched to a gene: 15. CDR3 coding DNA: TGTGCCAGCAGACCTCAGGTTACAGGGGTCCAGTACGAGCAGTACTTC. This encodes CASRPQVTGVQYEQYF.

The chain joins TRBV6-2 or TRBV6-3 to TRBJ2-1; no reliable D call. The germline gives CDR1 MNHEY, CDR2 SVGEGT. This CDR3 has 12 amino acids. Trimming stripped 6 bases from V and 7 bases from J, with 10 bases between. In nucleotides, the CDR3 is TGTGCCAGCAGCAACCTCGGGAATGAGCAGTTCTTC. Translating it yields CASSNLGNEQFF.

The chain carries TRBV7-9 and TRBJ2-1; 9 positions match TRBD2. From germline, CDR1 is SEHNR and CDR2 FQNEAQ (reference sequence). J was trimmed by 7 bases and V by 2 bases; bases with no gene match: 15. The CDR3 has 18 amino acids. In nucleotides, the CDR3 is TGTGCCAGCAGCTTATTTCGGGCGCGGGAGGGCCTTCGGAATGAGCAGTTCTTC. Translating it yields CASSLFRAREGLRNEQFF.

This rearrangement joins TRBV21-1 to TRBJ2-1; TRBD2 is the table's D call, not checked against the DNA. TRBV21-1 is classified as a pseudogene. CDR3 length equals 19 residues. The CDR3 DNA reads TGTGCCAGCAGCAACGGGAGGACTAGCTCCGATACGTGCTACAATGAGCAGTTCTTC. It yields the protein CASSNGRTSSDTCYNEQFF.

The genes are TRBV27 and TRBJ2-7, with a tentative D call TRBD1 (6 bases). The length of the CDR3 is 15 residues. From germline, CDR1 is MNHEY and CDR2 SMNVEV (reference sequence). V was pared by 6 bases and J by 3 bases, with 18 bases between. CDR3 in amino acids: CASSPRGGSFYEQYF. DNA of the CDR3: TGTGCCAGCAGCCCCCGAGGGGGATCTTTCTACGAGCAGTACTTC.

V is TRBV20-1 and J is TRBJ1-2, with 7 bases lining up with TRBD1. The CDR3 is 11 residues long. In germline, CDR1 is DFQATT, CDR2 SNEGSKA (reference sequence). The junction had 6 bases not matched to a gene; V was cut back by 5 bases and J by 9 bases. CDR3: CSAHTQGSYTF. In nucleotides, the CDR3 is TGCAGTGCTCATACACAGGGGAGCTACACCTTC.

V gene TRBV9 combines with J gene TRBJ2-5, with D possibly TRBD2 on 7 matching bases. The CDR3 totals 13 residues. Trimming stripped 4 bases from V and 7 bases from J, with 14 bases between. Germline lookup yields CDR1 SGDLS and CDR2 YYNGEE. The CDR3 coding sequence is TGTGCCAGCAGCACCGGGGGGCAGGGGACCCAGTACTTC. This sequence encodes CASSTGGQGTQYF.

CDR3 loop: CASSPLSNLGGYYEQYF. CDR3 DNA: TGTGCCAGCTCACCACTTAGTAATCTAGGAGGTTACTACGAGCAGTACTTC. The chain combines TRBV18 with TRBJ2-7; tentatively, D is TRBD2 (5 bases). The CDR3 loop spans 17 amino acids. From germline, CDR1 is KGHSH and CDR2 LQKENI. The germline V and J ends were trimmed by 1 base and 3 bases, with 19 bases remaining between them. Variable domain in full (rest from reference TRBV18 and TRBJ2-7): NAGVMQNPRHLVRRRGQEARLRCSPMKGHSHVYWYRQLPEEGLKFMVYLQKENIIDESGMPKERFSAEFPKEGPSILRIQQVVRGDSAAYFCASSPLSNLGGYYEQYFGPGTRLTVT.

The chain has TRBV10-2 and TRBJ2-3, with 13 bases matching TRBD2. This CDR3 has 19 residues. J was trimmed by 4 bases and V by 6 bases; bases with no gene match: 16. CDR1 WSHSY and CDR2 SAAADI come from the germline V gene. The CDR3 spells CASRRHTSGRAGGADTQYF. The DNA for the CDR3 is TGCGCCAGCAGGCGGCACACTAGCGGGAGGGCCGGTGGGGCAGATACGCAGTATTTT.

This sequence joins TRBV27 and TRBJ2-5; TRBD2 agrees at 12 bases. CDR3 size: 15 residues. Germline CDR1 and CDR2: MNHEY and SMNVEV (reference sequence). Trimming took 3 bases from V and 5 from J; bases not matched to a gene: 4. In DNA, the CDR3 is TGTGCCAGCAGTTTGAGTCTAGCGGGAGGGGAGACCCAGTACTTC. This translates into CASSLSLAGGETQYF.